A selection of T cell receptor beta chains follows, all from one sample in a study of shared clonotypes between healthy human individuals. Assay: immunoSEQ multiplex PCR; the TCRdb copy retains only in-frame clones and omits some. The table has 2 million to 2.5 million clones, approximately 90% seen once. The sequenced sample consisted of naive CD4+ T cells from PBMCs. Receptors were obtained from a man younger than 30 in good health. Some clones in this sample may be carry-over from other donors' samples. Both conserved end residues are part of each CDR3. The D gene is left open where the match is weak. Size tells how often a clone was seen (once, few, many) or the class of an expanded clone, and some rows leave it out.

clone_size j_call v_call d_call cdr3_aa cdr3_nt
. TRBJ2-3 TRBV9 . CASSDAGFLTDTQYF TGTGCCAGCAGCGATGCGGGGTTCCTCACAGATACGCAGTATTTT
. TRBJ2-1 TRBV7-3 TRBD2 CASSLWPGSTSGGYNEQFF TGTGCCAGCAGCTTGTGGCCGGGATCGACTAGCGGGGGCTACAATGAGCAGTTCTTC
. TRBJ2-7 TRBV27 TRBD2 CASSLYSSGSRYEQYF TGTGCCAGCAGTTTATATTCTAGCGGGAGCCGGTACGAGCAGTACTTC
. TRBJ2-2 TRBV6-6 TRBD1 CASSGPGQGDTGELFF TGTGCCAGCAGCGGCCCCGGACAGGGGGACACCGGGGAGCTGTTTTTT
. TRBJ1-1 TRBV7-9 TRBD1 CASSHIRRDRALANTEAFF TGTGCCAGCAGCCATATACGCCGGGACAGGGCCCTCGCTAACACTGAAGCTTTCTTT
. TRBJ2-3 TRBV18 . CASSPIDSTDTQYF TGTGCCAGCTCACCAATTGATAGCACAGATACGCAGTATTTT
. TRBJ1-6 TRBV18 TRBD1 CASSPWGQGNSYNSPLHF TGTGCCAGCTCACCATGGGGACAGGGGAACTCCTATAATTCACCCCTCCACTTT
. TRBJ1-1 TRBV4-2 . CASSQGAGRNTEAFF TGTGCCAGCAGCCAAGGGGCAGGGCGGAACACTGAAGCTTTCTTT
. TRBJ1-2 TRBV6-5 . CASSPSLRQTAGYTF TGTGCCAGCAGCCCTTCCTTGAGGCAGACGGCGGGCTACACCTTC
. TRBJ1-1 TRBV19 TRBD1 CASSIRFGTVHTEAFF TGTGCCAGTAGTATTAGGTTTGGGACAGTTCACACTGAAGCTTTCTTT
. TRBJ2-7 TRBV19 . CASSVSRDSPYEQYF TGTGCCAGTAGTGTGTCCCGGGACTCTCCATACGAGCAGTACTTC
. TRBJ2-1 TRBV7-2 TRBD2 CASSPEGPSGGEQFF TGTGCCAGCAGCCCCGAGGGGCCCTCGGGGGGTGAGCAGTTCTTC
. TRBJ2-7 TRBV5-1 TRBD1 CASSSGTGGGEQYF TGCGCCAGCAGCTCGGGGACAGGGGGAGGCGAGCAGTACTTC
. TRBJ2-6 TRBV2 TRBD1 CAKGPAKMDRGIPGANVLTF TGTGCCAAGGGGCCTGCGAAAATGGACAGGGGAATACCTGGGGCCAACGTCCTGACTTTC
once TRBJ1-1 TRBV19 TRBD1 CASSIETGGTEAFF TGTGCCAGTAGTATCGAGACAGGGGGGACTGAAGCTTTCTTT
few TRBJ1-4 TRBV5-1 TRBD1 CASSGTGGNEKLFF TGCGCCAGCAGTGGGACAGGGGGAAATGAAAAACTGTTTTTT
. TRBJ2-3 TRBV27 TRBD2 CASSFLAVSTDTQYF TGTGCCAGCAGTTTTCTAGCGGTTAGCACAGATACGCAGTATTTT
. TRBJ2-5 TRBV5-1 . CASSLWDGEETQYF TGCGCCAGCAGCTTGTGGGACGGGGAAGAGACCCAGTACTTC
. TRBJ2-5 TRBV5-1 . CASSASPQETQYF TGCGCCAGCAGCGCCTCCCCCCAAGAGACCCAGTACTTC
once TRBJ2-5 TRBV5-6 . CASSRLAGTVQETQYF TGTGCCAGCAGCCGACTGGCTGGGACGGTCCAAGAGACCCAGTACTTC
once TRBJ1-2 TRBV15 . CATSRDGGSSGYTF TGTGCCACCAGCAGAGATGGGGGCAGTTCTGGCTACACCTTC
once TRBJ1-5 TRBV6-6 . CATRGGNQPQHF TGTGCCACCCGAGGAGGCAATCAGCCCCAGCATTTT
. TRBJ2-7 TRBV2 . CASSGEYEQYF TGTGCCAGTTCAGGGGAATACGAGCAGTACTTC
once TRBJ2-1 TRBV6-1 TRBD2 CASRSGSSYNEQFF TGTGCCAGCAGGAGCGGGAGCTCCTACAATGAGCAGTTCTTC
. TRBJ1-2 TRBV4-1 . CASTPEAGANYGYTF TGCGCCAGCACCCCAGAGGCGGGAGCTAACTATGGCTACACCTTC
. TRBJ1-6 TRBV2 . CASRTGLGGSPLHF TGTGCCAGCCGGACGGGGCTGGGTGGCTCACCCCTCCACTTT
. TRBJ1-2 TRBV27 . CASSFDGRYYGYTF TGTGCCAGCAGTTTCGACGGCAGATACTATGGCTACACCTTC
. TRBJ2-7 TRBV28 . CASSFTVKSLSYEQYF TGTGCCAGCAGTTTTACGGTGAAGAGCCTATCCTACGAGCAGTACTTC
. TRBJ1-1 TRBV7-2 . CASSLVLIWGTEAFF TGTGCCAGCAGCTTAGTATTAATTTGGGGCACTGAAGCTTTCTTT
. TRBJ2-7 TRBV29-1 . CSVEWSGYEQYF TGCAGCGTTGAGTGGTCCGGTTACGAGCAGTACTTC
. TRBJ1-2 TRBV6-5 . CASTNGGGYTF TGTGCCAGCACCAACGGGGGGGGCTACACCTTC
. TRBJ2-1 TRBV29-1 TRBD2 CSGGGRGYNEQFF TGCAGCGGTGGCGGGCGGGGGTACAATGAGCAGTTCTTC
. TRBJ2-1 TRBV5-1 TRBD2 CASSSEVAAGPGGSYNEQFF TGCGCCAGCAGCTCAGAGGTTGCAGCGGGACCGGGGGGCTCCTACAATGAGCAGTTCTTC
. TRBJ2-2 TRBV5-1 . CASSLRGAGELFF TGCGCCAGCAGCTTGAGGGGGGCCGGGGAGCTGTTTTTT
once TRBJ2-7 TRBV5-1 . CASSIGLEQYF TGCGCCAGCAGCATCGGGCTCGAGCAGTACTTC
. TRBJ2-5 TRBV9 TRBD2 CASSSRLAVEETQYF TGTGCCAGCAGCTCAAGACTAGCCGTTGAAGAGACCCAGTACTTC
. TRBJ2-1 TRBV19 . CASMDLAWNEQFF TGTGCCAGTATGGATCTAGCCTGGAATGAGCAGTTCTTC
. TRBJ1-1 TRBV28 . CASSGRAGGNTEAFF TGTGCCAGCTCTGGAAGGGCGGGGGGGAACACTGAAGCTTTCTTT
. TRBJ1-3 TRBV6-4 . CASTPRSRAGNTIYF TGTGCCAGCACCCCGAGGAGCAGGGCTGGAAACACCATATATTTT
. TRBJ1-2 TRBV29-1 . CSSLEGGDGYTF TGCAGCTCCCTCGAGGGCGGGGATGGCTACACCTTC
. TRBJ2-6 TRBV4-2 . CASSQVFGPSPSGANVLTF TGTGCCAGCAGCCAAGTTTTCGGGCCCTCACCCTCTGGGGCCAACGTCCTGACTTTC
. TRBJ1-1 TRBV7-7 . CASSSDQLNTEAFF TGTGCCAGCAGCTCCGACCAATTGAACACTGAAGCTTTCTTT
few TRBJ1-1 TRBV5-6 . CASSLSPGMNTEAFF TGTGCCAGCAGCTTGAGTCCGGGGATGAACACTGAAGCTTTCTTT